This T cell receptor (beta chain) came from a study of T cell responses to AZD1222 COVID-19 vaccine. Method: immunoSEQ multiplex PCR; TCRdb's copy keeps in-frame clones and lacks some. The profile shows just over 95,000 clones, 85% to 90% of them singletons. Comments on this clone: No antigen is known for it.

Broader study findings: The study reported that nearly half of spike-specific TCRs target unmutated variant regions.

The CDR3 loop spans 15 amino acids. With 4 bases removed from V and 5 bases from J, the gap between germline ends came to 18 bases. The germline V gene encodes CDR1 PRHDT and CDR2 FYEKMQ (reference sequence). The sequence derives from an adult in good health. J is TRBJ2-7 and V is TRBV13, with D tentatively TRBD2 (6 bases). Sequences were derived from peripheral blood, sampled on day 0 of AZD1222 vaccination. CDR3 amino acids: CASSSRGLTMNEQYF. The CDR3 nucleotides are TGTGCCAGCAGCTCGCGGGGTCTTACGATGAACGAGCAGTACTTC.